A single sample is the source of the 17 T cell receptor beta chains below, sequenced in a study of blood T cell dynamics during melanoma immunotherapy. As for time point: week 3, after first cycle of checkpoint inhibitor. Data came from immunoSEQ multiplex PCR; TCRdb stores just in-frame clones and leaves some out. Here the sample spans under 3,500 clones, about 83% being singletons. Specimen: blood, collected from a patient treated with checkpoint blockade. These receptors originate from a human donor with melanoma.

The CDR3 loop is CAWSTSYGGETQYF. The CDR3 nucleotides are TGTGCCTGGAGTACAAGTTATGGGGGGGAGACCCAGTACTTC. The chain links TRBV30 to TRBJ2-5, with a weak D call TRBD2 (6 bases). The ends were cut back, 2 bases at V and 5 bases at J, with 15 bases in the middle. CDR3 size: 14 residues. CDR1 is GTSNPN and CDR2 is SVGIG in the germline V gene (reference sequence).

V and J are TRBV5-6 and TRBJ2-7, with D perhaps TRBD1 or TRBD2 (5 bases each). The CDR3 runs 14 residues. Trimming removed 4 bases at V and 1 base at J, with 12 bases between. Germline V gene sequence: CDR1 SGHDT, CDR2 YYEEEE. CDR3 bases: TGTGCCAGCAGCGACCGGGACGGATCCTACGAGCAGTACTTC. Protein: CASSDRDGSYEQYF.

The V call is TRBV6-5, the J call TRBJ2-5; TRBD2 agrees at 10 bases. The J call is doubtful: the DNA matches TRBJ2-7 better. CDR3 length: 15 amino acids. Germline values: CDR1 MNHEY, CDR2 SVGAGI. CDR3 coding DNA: TGTGCCAGCAGTCCAACCGGGACTAGCGCGTACGAGCAGTACTTC. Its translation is CASSPTGTSAYEQYF.

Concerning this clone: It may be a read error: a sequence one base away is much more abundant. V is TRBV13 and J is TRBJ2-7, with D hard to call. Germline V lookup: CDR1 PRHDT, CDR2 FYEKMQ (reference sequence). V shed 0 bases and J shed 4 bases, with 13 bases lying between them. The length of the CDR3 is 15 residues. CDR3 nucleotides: TGTGCCAGCAGCTTAGGAGGCAGGCCCCGATACGAGCAGTACTTC. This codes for CASSLGGRPRYEQYF.

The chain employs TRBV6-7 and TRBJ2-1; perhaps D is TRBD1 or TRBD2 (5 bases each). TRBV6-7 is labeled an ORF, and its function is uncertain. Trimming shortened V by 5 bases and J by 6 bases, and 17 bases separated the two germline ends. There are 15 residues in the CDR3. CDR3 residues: CASSTALGPVNEQFF. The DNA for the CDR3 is TGTGCCAGCAGTACCGCCCTGGGACCCGTCAATGAGCAGTTCTTC.

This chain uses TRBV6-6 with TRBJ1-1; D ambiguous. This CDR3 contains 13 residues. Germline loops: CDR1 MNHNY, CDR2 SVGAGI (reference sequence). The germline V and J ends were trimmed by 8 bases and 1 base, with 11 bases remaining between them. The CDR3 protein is CASRPVENTEAFF. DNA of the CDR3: TGTGCCAGCCGCCCTGTGGAGAACACTGAAGCTTTCTTT.

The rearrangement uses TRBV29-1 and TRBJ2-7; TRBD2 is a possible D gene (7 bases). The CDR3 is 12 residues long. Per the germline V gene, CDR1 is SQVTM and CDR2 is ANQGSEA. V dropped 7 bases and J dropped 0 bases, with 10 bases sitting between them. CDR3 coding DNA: TGCAGCGGGGGAGGGGGCTCCTACGAGCAGTACTTC. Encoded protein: CSGGGGSYEQYF.

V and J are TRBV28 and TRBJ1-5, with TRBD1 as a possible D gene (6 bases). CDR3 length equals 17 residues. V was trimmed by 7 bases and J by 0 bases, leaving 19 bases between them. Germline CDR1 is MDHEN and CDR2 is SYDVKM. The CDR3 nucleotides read TGTGCCAGCACCCCGGACAGTCCAATCTATAGCAATCAGCCCCAGCATTTT. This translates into CASTPDSPIYSNQPQHF.

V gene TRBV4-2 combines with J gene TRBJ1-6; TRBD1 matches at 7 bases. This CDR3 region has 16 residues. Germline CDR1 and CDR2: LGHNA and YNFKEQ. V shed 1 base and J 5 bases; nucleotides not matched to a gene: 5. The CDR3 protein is CASSQVGQSDNSPLHF. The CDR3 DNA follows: TGTGCCAGCAGCCAAGTGGGACAGTCCGATAATTCACCCCTCCACTTT.

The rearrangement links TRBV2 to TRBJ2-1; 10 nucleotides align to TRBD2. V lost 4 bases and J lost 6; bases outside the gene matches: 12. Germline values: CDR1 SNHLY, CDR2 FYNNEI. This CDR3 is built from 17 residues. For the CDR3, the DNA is TGTGCCAGCAGTGTGAGGCTAGCGGGAGAAAGGCGCAATGAGCAGTTCTTC. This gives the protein CASSVRLAGERRNEQFF. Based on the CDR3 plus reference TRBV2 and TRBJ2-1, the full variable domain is EPEVTQTPSHQVTQMGQEVILRCVPISNHLYFYWYRQILGQKVEFLVSFYNNEISEKSEIFDDQFSVERPDGSNFTLKIRSTKLEDSAMYFCASSVRLAGERRNEQFFGPGTRLTVL.

The CDR3: CASRPFIPQDTQYF. DNA for the CDR3: TGTGCAAGTCGCCCCTTTATACCCCAGGATACGCAGTATTTT. This rearrangement joins TRBV12-2 to TRBJ2-3; the table's D call of TRBD1 was not tested on the DNA. TRBV12-2 is shown as a pseudogene. The CDR3 contains 14 residues.

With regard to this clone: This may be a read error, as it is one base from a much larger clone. CDR3: CASSLGGGGELFF. CDR3 nucleotides: TGTGCCAGCAGCTTAGGCGGGGGCGGGGAGCTGTTTTTT. The chain joins TRBV7-9 to TRBJ2-2; 7 bases line up with TRBD2. The length of the CDR3 is 13 residues. CDR1 is SEHNR and CDR2 is FQNEAQ in the germline V gene (reference sequence). The trim removed 1 base at V and 7 bases at J, leaving 0 bases unmatched.

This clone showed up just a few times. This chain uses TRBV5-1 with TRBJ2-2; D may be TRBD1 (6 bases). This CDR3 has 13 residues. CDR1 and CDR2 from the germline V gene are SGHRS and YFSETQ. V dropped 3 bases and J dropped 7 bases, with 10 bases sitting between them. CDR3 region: CASSSWTDGELFF. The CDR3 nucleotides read TGCGCCAGCAGCTCCTGGACAGACGGGGAGCTGTTTTTT.

For the CDR3, the DNA is TGCGCCAGCAGTGAGTGGCGGGAGGCTCCTGGGAATGAGCAGTTCTTC. Residues: CASSEWREAPGNEQFF. The J gene is TRBJ2-1, the V gene TRBV10-2; TRBD2 aligns across 8 bases. The CDR3 sequence is 16 residues long. CDR1 WSHSY and CDR2 SAAADI come from the germline V gene. The trim removed 1 base at V and 7 bases at J, leaving 9 bases unmatched.

CDR3 in amino acids: CASSFDRTSGNTIYF. The CDR3 coding sequence is TGTGCCAGCAGCTTTGACAGAACCTCTGGAAACACCATATATTTT. The V and J genes are TRBV11-2 and TRBJ1-3; D perhaps matches TRBD1 (5 bases). Trimming stripped 3 bases from V and 0 bases from J, with 9 bases between. Germline CDR1 is SGHAT and CDR2 is FQNNGV. This CDR3 comprises 15 residues. The full variable domain, rest sourced from reference TRBV11-2 and TRBJ1-3, is EAGVAQSPRYKIIEKRQSVAFWCNPISGHATLYWYQQILGQGPKLLIQFQNNGVVDDSQLPKDRFSAERLKGVDSTLKIQPAKLEDSAVYLCASSFDRTSGNTIYFGEGSWLTVV.

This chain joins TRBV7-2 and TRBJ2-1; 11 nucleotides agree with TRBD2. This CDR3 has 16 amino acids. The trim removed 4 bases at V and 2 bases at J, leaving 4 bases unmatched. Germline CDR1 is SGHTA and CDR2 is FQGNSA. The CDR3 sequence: CASSSWTSGPYNEQFF. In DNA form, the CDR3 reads TGTGCCAGCAGCTCCTGGACTAGCGGGCCCTACAATGAGCAGTTCTTC.

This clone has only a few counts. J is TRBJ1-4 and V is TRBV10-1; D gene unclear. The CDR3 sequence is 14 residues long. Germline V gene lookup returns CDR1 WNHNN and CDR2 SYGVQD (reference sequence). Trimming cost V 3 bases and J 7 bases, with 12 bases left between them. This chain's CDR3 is CASSDPGRAEKLFF. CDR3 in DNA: TGCGCCAGCAGTGACCCTGGACGGGCTGAAAAACTGTTTTTT.